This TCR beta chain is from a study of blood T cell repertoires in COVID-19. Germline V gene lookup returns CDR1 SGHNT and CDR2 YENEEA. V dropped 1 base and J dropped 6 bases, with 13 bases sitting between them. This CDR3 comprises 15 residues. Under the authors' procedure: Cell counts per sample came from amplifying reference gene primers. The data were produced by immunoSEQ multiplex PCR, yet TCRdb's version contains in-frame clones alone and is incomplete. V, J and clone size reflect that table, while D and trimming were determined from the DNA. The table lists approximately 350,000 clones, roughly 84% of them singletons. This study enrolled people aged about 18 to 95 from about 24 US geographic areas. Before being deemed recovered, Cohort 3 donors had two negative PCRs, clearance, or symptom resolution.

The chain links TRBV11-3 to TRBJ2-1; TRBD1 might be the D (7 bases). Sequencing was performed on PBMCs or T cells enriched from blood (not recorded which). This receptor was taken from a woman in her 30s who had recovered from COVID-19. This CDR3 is CASSLALRGVNEQFF. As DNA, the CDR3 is TGTGCCAGCAGCTTAGCGCTCAGGGGGGTCAATGAGCAGTTCTTC.